The 4 T cell receptor beta chains given below trace back to one sample, sequenced in a study of blood T cells in healthy people across ages. The use of a sample-barcoded 5' primer and a J-beta primer mix characterized a second PCR of roughly 6 to 12 cycles. TCRdb re-called the 5' RACE reads with MiXCR, one entry per CDR3 protein. The data show some 890,000 distinct CDR3 sequences, 25% to 35% seen once. This sample also appeared in a second study, on T cells of mothers and their children.

Sequenced: blood. All receptors derive from a woman in her forties in good health.

J is TRBJ1-1 and V is TRBV12-3 or TRBV12-4; D is ambiguous. The CDR3 has 15 amino acids. With 6 bases removed from V and 5 bases from J, the gap between germline ends came to 19 bases. The CDR3 DNA reads TGTGCCAGCAGCCTTCATAGGACCGGGGATACTGAAGCTTTCTTT. Amino acid sequence: CASSLHRTGDTEAFF.

To note about this clonotype: A much larger clone differs from this one at a single base, so this may be a read error. The chain has TRBV9 and TRBJ2-5; D uncertain. The V end was cut by 0 bases, the J end by 2 bases, with 5 bases between. CDR1 and CDR2 from the germline V gene are SGDLS and YYNGEE. The CDR3 has 13 residues. CDR3 protein: CASSVGAQETQYF. The CDR3 DNA sequence: TGTGCCAGCAGCGTAGGGGCTCAAGAGACCCAGTACTTC.

The genes are TRBV12-3 or TRBV12-4 and TRBJ2-7, with D maybe TRBD1 (6 bases). V was pared by 6 bases and J by 1 base, with 13 bases between. CDR3 length: 14 amino acids. In DNA form, the CDR3 reads TGTGCCAGCAGCACAGGGTTAGGGTCCTACGAGCAGTACTTC. It translates to CASSTGLGSYEQYF.

This clonotype was detected a few times. The chain employs TRBV6-4 and TRBJ2-3; 11 bases align to TRBD2. CDR1 and CDR2 (germline): MRHNA, SNTAGT. The CDR3 extends over 16 amino acids. V lost 5 bases, J lost 6 bases, and 10 bases stayed unmatched. The CDR3 here is CASSPNPSGGFDTQYF. Here the CDR3 DNA reads TGTGCCAGCAGTCCCAATCCTAGCGGGGGGTTTGATACGCAGTATTTT.